A selection of T cell receptor beta chains follows, all from one sample in a study of identifying expanded T cells in peripheral blood. TCRdb's copy holds only in-frame clones and misses some; the assay was immunoSEQ multiplex PCR. The sample has some 97,000 clones, 88% seen once. The sequencing sample was made of blood. Receptor source: a person between 18 and 75 years old in good health. Each CDR3 is given with its conserved first and last residue. The order of the fields is clone size, J gene, V gene, CDR3 protein. Expanded clones are given a class, and other clones once, few, many or no size at all.

>few|TRBJ2-7|TRBV10-1
CASSDPWTSGSQYEQYF
>.|TRBJ2-2|TRBV9
CASKVQAGAGELFF
>.|TRBJ2-2|TRBV11-2
CASSFGGDSSNTGELFF
>.|TRBJ2-7|TRBV11-3
CASSLNLGSSYEQYF
>few|TRBJ1-1|TRBV18
CASSQDGLKAFF
>.|TRBJ2-7|TRBV7-9
CASSETSQSSYEQYF
>once|TRBJ2-4|TRBV7-2
CASAPDRQNIQYF
>.|TRBJ1-1|TRBV6-5
CASRSGGKDTEAFF
>.|TRBJ1-5|TRBV2
CASRWTDSNQPQHF
>.|TRBJ2-3|TRBV7-2
CASSSLLVGTDTQYF
>.|TRBJ1-2|TRBV2
CAGHRDSNYGYTF
>.|TRBJ2-7|TRBV27
CASSFEAGGYEQYF
>.|TRBJ1-2|TRBV5-1
CASSLDQGDYGYTF
>.|TRBJ2-1|TRBV29-1
CSVVWGNEQFF
>.|TRBJ1-2|TRBV13
CASSSLTGSNGYTF
>.|TRBJ2-1|TRBV7-9
CASSEGLAGEEQFF
>.|TRBJ2-2|TRBV6-4
CASNQGPNTGELFF
>.|TRBJ2-7|TRBV18
CASSPYGAYEQYF
>.|TRBJ2-3|TRBV11-3
CASRTAAETQYF
>.|TRBJ2-7|TRBV21-1
CASSPIQVSRWRCYEQYF
>.|TRBJ1-1|TRBV7-2
CASSSNRGLNTEAFF
>.|TRBJ2-1|TRBV7-9
CASSLWGRGQFF
>.|TRBJ2-3|TRBV15
CATSNTSGPSPDTQYF
>.|TRBJ2-1|TRBV5-4
CASNMGTGTYNEQFF
>.|TRBJ1-2|TRBV13
CASSPSGHNYGYTF
>.|TRBJ2-2|TRBV7-6
CASSLWGANTGELFF
>once|TRBJ1-5|TRBV13
CASSLGRGGYQPQHF
>once|TRBJ1-2|TRBV7-6
CASSLGVGEGYGYTF
>.|TRBJ2-3|TRBV13
CASSRRGKLAGALSTDTQYF
>.|TRBJ2-2|TRBV10-3
CAITEGQGTGELFF
>.|TRBJ2-7|TRBV9
CASSVEQGTGYEQYF
>.|TRBJ2-3|TRBV12-5
CASGLGRGTDTQYF
>.|TRBJ1-1|TRBV10-2
CASKQMNTEAFF
>.|TRBJ1-5|TRBV2
CASSEVPQPQHF
>.|TRBJ1-4|TRBV6-6
CASSSGSLTTNEKLFF
>.|TRBJ1-1|TRBV6-1
CASSEGGRRAFF
>.|TRBJ1-2|TRBV6-6
CASSYPMNGYTF
>few|TRBJ1-4|TRBV6-5
CASSYERNEKLFF
>.|TRBJ2-6|TRBV10-3
CAISESAPSSGANVLTF
>.|TRBJ1-1|TRBV19
CASSPRWVANTEAFF
>medium-sized|TRBJ1-1|TRBV4-1
CASSHPTGRGTEAFF
>.|TRBJ1-2|TRBV4-1
CASSQPGTPRYGYTF
>.|TRBJ1-5|TRBV2
CASSALRRGGNQPQHF
>.|TRBJ1-5|TRBV27
CASSLSRLNQPQHF
>.|TRBJ1-2|TRBV27
CASSSIGGDYGYTF
>.|TRBJ2-2|TRBV13
CASSLGTTTRELFF
>once|TRBJ1-5|TRBV6-5
CASSRTGNSNQPQHF
>once|TRBJ2-5|TRBV5-1
CASSSGTSGIKETQYF
>.|TRBJ1-1|TRBV5-4
CASAWGLGQEAFF
>.|TRBJ1-2|TRBV2
CASSEALVRGYTF
>.|TRBJ1-2|TRBV6-1
CASSEREILTNYGYTF
>.|TRBJ2-3|TRBV10-2
CASTPGQGMTDTQYF
>.|TRBJ2-1|TRBV5-1
CASSLAEGYNEQFF
>.|TRBJ1-2|TRBV14
CASSQGGSQYDGYTF
>.|TRBJ1-2|TRBV30
CAWSTGQNYGYTF
>.|TRBJ1-6|TRBV11-2
CASSSTGGGHSPLHF
>.|TRBJ2-1|TRBV19
CASRTGRAVVNEQFF